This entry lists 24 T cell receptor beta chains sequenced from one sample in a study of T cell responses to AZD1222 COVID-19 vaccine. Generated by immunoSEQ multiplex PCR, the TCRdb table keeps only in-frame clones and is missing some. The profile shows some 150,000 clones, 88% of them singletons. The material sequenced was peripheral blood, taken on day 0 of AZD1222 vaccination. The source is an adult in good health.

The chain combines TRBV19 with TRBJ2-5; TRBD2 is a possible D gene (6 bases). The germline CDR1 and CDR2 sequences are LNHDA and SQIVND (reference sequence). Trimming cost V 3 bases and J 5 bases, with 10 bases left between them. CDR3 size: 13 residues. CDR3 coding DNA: TGTGCCAGTAGTATTATAGGGAGGGAGACCCAGTACTTC. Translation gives CASSIIGRETQYF.

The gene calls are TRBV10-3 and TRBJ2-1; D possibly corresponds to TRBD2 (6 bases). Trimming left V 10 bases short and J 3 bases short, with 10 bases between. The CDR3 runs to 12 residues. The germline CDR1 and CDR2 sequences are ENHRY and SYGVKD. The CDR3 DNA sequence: TGTGCCACGGGAGATAACTACAATGAGCAGTTCTTC. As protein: CATGDNYNEQFF.

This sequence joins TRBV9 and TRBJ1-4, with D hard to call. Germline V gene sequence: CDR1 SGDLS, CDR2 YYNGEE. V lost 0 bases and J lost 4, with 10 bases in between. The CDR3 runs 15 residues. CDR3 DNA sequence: TGTGCCAGCAGCGTAGGATCCACAGATAATGAAAAACTGTTTTTT. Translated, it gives CASSVGSTDNEKLFF.

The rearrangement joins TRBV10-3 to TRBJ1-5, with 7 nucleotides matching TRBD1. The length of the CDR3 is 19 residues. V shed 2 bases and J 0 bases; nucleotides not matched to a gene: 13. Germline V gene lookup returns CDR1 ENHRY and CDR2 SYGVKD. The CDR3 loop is CAISEILGTAHYSNQPQHF. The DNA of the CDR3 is TGTGCCATCAGTGAGATTCTCGGGACAGCCCATTATAGCAATCAGCCCCAGCATTTT.

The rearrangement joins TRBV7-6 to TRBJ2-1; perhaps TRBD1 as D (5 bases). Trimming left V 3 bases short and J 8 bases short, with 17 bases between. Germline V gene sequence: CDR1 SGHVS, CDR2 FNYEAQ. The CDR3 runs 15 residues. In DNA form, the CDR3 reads TGTGCCAGCAGCTTCGGGCAGGGTCCTTTCTATGAGCAGTTCTTC. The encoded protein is CASSFGQGPFYEQFF.

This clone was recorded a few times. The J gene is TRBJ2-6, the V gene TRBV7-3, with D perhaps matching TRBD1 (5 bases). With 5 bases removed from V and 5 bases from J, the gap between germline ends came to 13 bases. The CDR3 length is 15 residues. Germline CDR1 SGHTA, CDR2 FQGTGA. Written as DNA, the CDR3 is TGTGCCAGCAGCCCTGGGGCAGGGAGGGCCAACGTCCTGACTTTC. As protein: CASSPGAGRANVLTF.

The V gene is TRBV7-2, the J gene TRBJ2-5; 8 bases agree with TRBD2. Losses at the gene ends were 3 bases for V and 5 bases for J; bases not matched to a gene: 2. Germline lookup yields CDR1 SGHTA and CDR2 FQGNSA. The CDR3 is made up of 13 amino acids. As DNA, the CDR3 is TGTGCCAGCAGCTTTAGCGGGGTGGAGACCCAGTACTTC. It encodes CASSFSGVETQYF.

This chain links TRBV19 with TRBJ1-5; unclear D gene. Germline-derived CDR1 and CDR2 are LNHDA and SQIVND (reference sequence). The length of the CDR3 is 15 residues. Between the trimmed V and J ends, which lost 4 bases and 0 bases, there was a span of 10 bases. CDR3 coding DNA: TGTGCCAGTAGTAGGTCGGACTATAGCAATCAGCCCCAGCATTTT. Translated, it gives CASSRSDYSNQPQHF.

The CDR3 sequence is CASRDRWASGYTF. As DNA, the CDR3 is TGTGCCAGTAGGGATAGATGGGCTTCTGGCTACACCTTC. V and J are TRBV19 and TRBJ1-2, with no clear D. Trimming left V 6 bases short and J 7 bases short, with 15 bases between. Germline loops: CDR1 LNHDA, CDR2 SQIVND (reference sequence). CDR3 length: 13 amino acids.

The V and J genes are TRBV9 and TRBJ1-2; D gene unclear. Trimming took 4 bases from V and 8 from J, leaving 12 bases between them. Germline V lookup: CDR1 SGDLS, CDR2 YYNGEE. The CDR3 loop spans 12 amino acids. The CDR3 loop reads CASSFLDRGYTF. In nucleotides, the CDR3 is TGTGCCAGCAGCTTTTTGGACCGCGGCTACACCTTC.

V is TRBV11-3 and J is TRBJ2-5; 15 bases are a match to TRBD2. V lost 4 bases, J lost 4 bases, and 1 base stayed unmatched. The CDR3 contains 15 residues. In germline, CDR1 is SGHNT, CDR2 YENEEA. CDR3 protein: CASSWGLAGGETQYF. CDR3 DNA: TGTGCCAGCAGCTGGGGACTAGCGGGGGGAGAGACCCAGTACTTC.

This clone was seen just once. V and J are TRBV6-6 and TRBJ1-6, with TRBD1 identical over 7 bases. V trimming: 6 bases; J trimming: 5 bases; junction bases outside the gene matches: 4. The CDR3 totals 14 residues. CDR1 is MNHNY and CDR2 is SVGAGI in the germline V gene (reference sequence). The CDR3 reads CASRRQGDNSPLHF. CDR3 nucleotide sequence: TGTGCCAGCAGGCGACAGGGTGATAATTCACCCCTCCACTTT.

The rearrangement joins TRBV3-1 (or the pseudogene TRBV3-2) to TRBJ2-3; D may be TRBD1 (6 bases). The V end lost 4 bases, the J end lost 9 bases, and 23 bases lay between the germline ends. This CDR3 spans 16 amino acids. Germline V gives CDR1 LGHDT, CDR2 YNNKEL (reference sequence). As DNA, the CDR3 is TGTGCCAGCAGCCCCCCGACTGGGCAGGGGCTCAAGACGCAGTATTTT. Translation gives CASSPPTGQGLKTQYF.

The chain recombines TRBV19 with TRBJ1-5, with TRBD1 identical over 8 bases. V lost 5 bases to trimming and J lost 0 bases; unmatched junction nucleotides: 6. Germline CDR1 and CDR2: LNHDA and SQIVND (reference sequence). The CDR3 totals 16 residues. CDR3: CASSPQGGYSNQPQHF. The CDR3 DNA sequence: TGTGCCAGTAGTCCACAGGGGGGGTATAGCAATCAGCCCCAGCATTTT.

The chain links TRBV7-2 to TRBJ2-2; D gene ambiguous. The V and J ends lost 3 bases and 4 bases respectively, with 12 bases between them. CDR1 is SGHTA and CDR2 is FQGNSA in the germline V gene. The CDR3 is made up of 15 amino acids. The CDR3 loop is CASSLLPGTTGELFF. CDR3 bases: TGTGCCAGCAGCTTGCTACCCGGAACCACCGGGGAGCTGTTTTTT.

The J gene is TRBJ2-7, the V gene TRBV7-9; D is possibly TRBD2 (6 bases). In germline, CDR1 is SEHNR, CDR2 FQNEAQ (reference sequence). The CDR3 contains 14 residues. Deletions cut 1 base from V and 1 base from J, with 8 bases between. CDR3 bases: TGTGCCAGCAGCTTAGATGGGACTTCCTACGAGCAGTACTTC. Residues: CASSLDGTSYEQYF.

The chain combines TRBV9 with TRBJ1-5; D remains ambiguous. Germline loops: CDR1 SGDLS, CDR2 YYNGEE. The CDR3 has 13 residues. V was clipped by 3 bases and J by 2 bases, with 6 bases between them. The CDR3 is CASSASGNQPQHF. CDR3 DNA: TGTGCCAGCAGCGCGAGTGGCAATCAGCCCCAGCATTTT.

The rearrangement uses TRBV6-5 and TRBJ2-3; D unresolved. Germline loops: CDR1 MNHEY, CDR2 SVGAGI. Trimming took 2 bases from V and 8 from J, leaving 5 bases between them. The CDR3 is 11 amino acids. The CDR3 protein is CASSYDRTQYF. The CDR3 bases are TGTGCCAGCAGTTACGACCGTACGCAGTATTTT.

CDR3: CASSYSGTGGEKLFF. The CDR3 nucleotides are TGTGCCAGCAGTTACTCAGGGACAGGGGGTGAAAAACTGTTTTTT. This sequence joins TRBV6-5 and TRBJ1-4; 11 bases match TRBD1. This CDR3 is built from 15 residues. V shed 0 bases, J shed 7 bases, and the junction held 1 base outside the gene matches. Germline-derived CDR1 and CDR2 are MNHEY and SVGAGI.

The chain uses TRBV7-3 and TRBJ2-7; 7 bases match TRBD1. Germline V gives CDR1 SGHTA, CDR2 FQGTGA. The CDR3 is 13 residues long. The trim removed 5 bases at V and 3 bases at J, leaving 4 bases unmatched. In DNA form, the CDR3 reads TGTGCCAGCAGCCCGGGACAGTTCTACGAGCAGTACTTC. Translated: CASSPGQFYEQYF. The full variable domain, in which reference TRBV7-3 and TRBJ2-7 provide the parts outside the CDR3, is GAGVSQTPSNKVTEKGKYVELRCDPISGHTALYWYRQSLGQGPEFLIYFQGTGAADDSGLPNDRFFAVRPEGSVSTLKIQRTERGDSAVYLCASSPGQFYEQYFGPGTRLTVT.

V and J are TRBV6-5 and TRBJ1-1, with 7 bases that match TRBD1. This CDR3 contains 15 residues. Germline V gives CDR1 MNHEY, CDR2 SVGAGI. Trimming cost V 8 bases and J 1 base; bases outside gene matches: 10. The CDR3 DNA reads TGTGCCAGCGGGCCAGGGGGGACGGCGAACACTGAAGCTTTCTTT. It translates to CASGPGGTANTEAFF.

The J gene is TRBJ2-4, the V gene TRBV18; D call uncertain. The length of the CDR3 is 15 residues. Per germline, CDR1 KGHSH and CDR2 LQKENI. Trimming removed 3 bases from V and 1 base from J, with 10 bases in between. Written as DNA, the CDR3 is TGTGCCAGCTCACCTTCGGAGTTGGCCAAAAACATTCAGTACTTC. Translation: CASSPSELAKNIQYF. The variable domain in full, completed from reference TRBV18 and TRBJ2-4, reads NAGVMQNPRHLVRRRGQEARLRCSPMKGHSHVYWYRQLPEEGLKFMVYLQKENIIDESGMPKERFSAEFPKEGPSILRIQQVVRGDSAAYFCASSPSELAKNIQYFGAGTRLSVL.

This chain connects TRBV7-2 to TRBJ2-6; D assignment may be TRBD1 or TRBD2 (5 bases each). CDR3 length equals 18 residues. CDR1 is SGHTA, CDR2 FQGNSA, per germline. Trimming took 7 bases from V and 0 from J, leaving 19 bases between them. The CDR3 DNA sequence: TGTGCCAGCACCCAGAGGGGCCTAGCAATCTCTGGGGCCAACGTCCTGACTTTC. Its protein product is CASTQRGLAISGANVLTF.

CDR3 coding DNA: TGCAGTGCTAGTTACGGGCTGGGCAACACTGAAGCTTTCTTT. It yields the protein CSASYGLGNTEAFF. The chain recombines TRBV20-1 with TRBJ1-1, with no clear D. Looked up from germline, CDR1 is DFQATT and CDR2 is SNEGSKA (reference sequence). The CDR3 extends over 14 amino acids. V shed 3 bases and J shed 2 bases, with 13 bases lying between them.